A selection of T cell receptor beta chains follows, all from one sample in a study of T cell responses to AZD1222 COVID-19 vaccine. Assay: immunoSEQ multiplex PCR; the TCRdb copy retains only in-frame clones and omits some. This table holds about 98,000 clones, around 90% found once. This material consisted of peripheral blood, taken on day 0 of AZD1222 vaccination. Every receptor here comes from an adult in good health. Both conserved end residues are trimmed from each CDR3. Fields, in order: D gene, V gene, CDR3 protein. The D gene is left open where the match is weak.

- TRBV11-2 ASRLSGGRTGELF
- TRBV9 ASSVVAAGELF
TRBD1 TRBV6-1 ASSEYRGFSNQPQH
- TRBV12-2 ASRFPTTPGLNNEQF
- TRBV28 ASSPANSYEQY
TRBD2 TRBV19 ASSEPGRYGLAELKNIQY
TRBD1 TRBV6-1 ASSFQGAASEKLF
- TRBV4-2 ASSPAEGPWNNEQF
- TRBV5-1 ASIGQLTDTQY
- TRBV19 ASSINWLAGSLNTEAF
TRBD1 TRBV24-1 ATSDLRTGDGYT
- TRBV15 ATSRDRSREQY
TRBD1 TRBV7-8 ASSHPGQGIHEQY
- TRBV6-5 ASSYSGNLNTGELF
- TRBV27 ASSFGTADNEQF